These 9 T cell receptor beta chains share one sample of origin, sequenced in a study of shared clonotypes between healthy human individuals. The table came from immunoSEQ multiplex PCR; TCRdb's copy has only in-frame clones and leaves some out. The data contain under 2,500,000 clones, roughly 95% of them singletons. Sample: naive CD4+ T cells sorted from blood. Subset here: CD45RA+ positively selected. These receptors were obtained from a young man in good health.

The gene calls are TRBV5-4 and TRBJ2-5, with 10 bases fitting TRBD2. The CDR3 runs to 16 residues. Trimming removed 4 bases from V and 2 bases from J; junction bases left unmatched: 8. CDR1 is SGHNT and CDR2 is YYREEE in the germline V gene (reference sequence). CDR3 sequence (DNA): TGTGCCAGCAGCGCGACTAGCGGGCGAGGTCAAGAGACCCAGTACTTC. The encoded protein is CASSATSGRGQETQYF.

The chain combines TRBV30 with TRBJ2-7; 9 nucleotides match TRBD2. There are 14 residues in the CDR3. Germline CDR1 is GTSNPN and CDR2 is SVGIG (reference sequence). J lost 2 bases, V lost 3 bases, and 5 bases had no gene match. The DNA of the CDR3 is TGTGCCTGGAGACTTAGCGGGAGAGCCTACGAGCAGTACTTC. Its translation: CAWRLSGRAYEQYF.

The sample holds one count of this clone. The genes are TRBV6-1 and TRBJ2-1; TRBD2 is a possible D gene (5 bases). This CDR3 comprises 14 residues. Trimming took off 4 bases at V and 3 bases at J, with 10 bases between the two ends. Germline loops: CDR1 MNHNS, CDR2 SASEGT. As DNA, the CDR3 is TGTGCCAGCAGTGGGAGGACGGTCTACAATGAGCAGTTCTTC. Its protein product is CASSGRTVYNEQFF.

This chain uses TRBV7-9 with TRBJ1-1; unclear D gene. Per germline, CDR1 SEHNR and CDR2 FQNEAQ (reference sequence). The CDR3 extends over 13 amino acids. Trimming took 5 bases from V and 3 from J, leaving 10 bases between them. The CDR3 loop reads CASSADGYTEAFF. In nucleotides, the CDR3 is TGTGCCAGCAGCGCGGACGGATACACTGAAGCTTTCTTT.

This rearrangement joins TRBV6-5 to TRBJ2-4, with TRBD1 matching over 8 bases. The trim removed 4 bases at V and 0 bases at J, leaving 5 bases unmatched. Per germline, CDR1 MNHEY and CDR2 SVGAGI. CDR3 size: 16 residues. In DNA, the CDR3 is TGTGCCAGCAGTTCCGGACAGGGTGAAGCCAAAAACATTCAGTACTTC. This gives the protein CASSSGQGEAKNIQYF.

The rearrangement links TRBV6-4 to TRBJ2-1, with a tentative D call TRBD2 (6 bases). The CDR3 totals 15 residues. Germline CDR1 is MRHNA and CDR2 is SNTAGT. Trimming stripped 7 bases from V and 8 bases from J, with 21 bases between. This CDR3 is CASTGGRFRGHEQFF. Written as DNA, the CDR3 is TGTGCCAGCACCGGGGGTAGGTTTCGAGGGCATGAGCAGTTCTTC.

The V gene is TRBV6-5, the J gene TRBJ1-1, with 10 positions matching TRBD1. From germline, CDR1 is MNHEY and CDR2 SVGAGI. V shed 2 bases and J 4 bases; nucleotides not matched to a gene: 4. The CDR3 sequence is 15 residues long. The DNA for the CDR3 is TGTGCCAGCAGTTACGGACAGGGGGTGAGCACTGAAGCTTTCTTT. Protein product: CASSYGQGVSTEAFF.

As to this clone: The same CDR3 is also encoded by other DNA sequences in this sample. The chain uses TRBV6-6 and TRBJ2-7; 9 bases are a match to TRBD1. This CDR3 is 12 amino acids long. Germline V lookup: CDR1 MNHNY, CDR2 SVGAGI (reference sequence). V dropped 7 bases and J dropped 4; count of bases not matched to a gene: 2. The chain's CDR3 is CASNRGLYEQYF. The CDR3 nucleotides read TGTGCCAGCAACAGGGGGCTGTACGAGCAGTACTTC.

In nucleotides, the CDR3 is TGTGCCAGCAGCTTAGGATTGGCGGACGGCTACACCTTC. It translates to CASSLGLADGYTF. V usage is TRBV11-2 and J usage is TRBJ1-2; D gene unclear. The V gene lost 1 base and the J gene lost 8 bases, with 11 bases spanning the gap. This CDR3 spans 13 amino acids. The germline CDR1 and CDR2 sequences are SGHAT and FQNNGV.